The 3 T cell receptor beta chains given below trace back to one sample, sequenced in a study of tumor and adjacent non-tumor tissue in lung cancer (dated by TCRdb to 2016 to 2019). Library creation used multiplex PCR. Data came from an Illumina HiSeq 2500. TCRbeta libraries were built by three rounds of nested PCR using primers (Table S4), following protocols modified from ARM-PCR. TCRdb trimmed public reads at Q25 via fastp, called clones via MiXCR and kept in-frame beta chains. Records with the same CDR3 protein are collapsed into one entry carrying the most frequent genes and DNA. Recorded for this sample are under 150,000 distinct CDR3 sequences; 66% of them occurred a single time. Jointly, the top ten make up roughly 13% of the sample. RNA was extracted from bulk unsorted tissue and checked for quality with a NanoDrop ND-1000 and an Agilent 2100. Material: lung tumor tissue. The receptors were gathered from a man aged 25 to 40 with non-small cell lung cancer.

The gene calls are TRBV7-9 and TRBJ2-1; 9 nucleotides match TRBD2. After removal of 1 base from V and 5 bases from J, the junction contained 6 bases not matched to a gene. The CDR3 consists of 16 residues. In germline, CDR1 is SEHNR, CDR2 FQNEAQ (reference sequence). The CDR3 region is CASSLEAGGLHNEQFF. CDR3 DNA sequence: TGTGCCAGCAGCTTAGAGGCGGGAGGGTTGCACAATGAGCAGTTCTTC.

As concerns this clonotype: An end of the junction does not agree with germline; a read error may underlie this. The chain is built from TRBV12-3 or TRBV12-4 and TRBJ2-1, with TRBD2 matching 12 bases. The length of the CDR3 is 14 residues. CDR3 region: CASNPTSGRGEHFF. In DNA form, the CDR3 reads TGTGCCAGCAACCCGACTAGCGGGAGAGGTGAGCATTTCTTC.

This chain uses TRBV5-1 with TRBJ2-7; 7 bases line up with TRBD2. Germline assignment: CDR1 SGHRS and CDR2 YFSETQ. V gave up 1 base and J gave up 2 bases; unmatched junction bases: 3. CDR3 length equals 14 residues. DNA of the CDR3: TGCGCCAGCAGCTTGTCTAGCGGAACCTACGAGCAGTACTTC. Protein product: CASSLSSGTYEQYF.